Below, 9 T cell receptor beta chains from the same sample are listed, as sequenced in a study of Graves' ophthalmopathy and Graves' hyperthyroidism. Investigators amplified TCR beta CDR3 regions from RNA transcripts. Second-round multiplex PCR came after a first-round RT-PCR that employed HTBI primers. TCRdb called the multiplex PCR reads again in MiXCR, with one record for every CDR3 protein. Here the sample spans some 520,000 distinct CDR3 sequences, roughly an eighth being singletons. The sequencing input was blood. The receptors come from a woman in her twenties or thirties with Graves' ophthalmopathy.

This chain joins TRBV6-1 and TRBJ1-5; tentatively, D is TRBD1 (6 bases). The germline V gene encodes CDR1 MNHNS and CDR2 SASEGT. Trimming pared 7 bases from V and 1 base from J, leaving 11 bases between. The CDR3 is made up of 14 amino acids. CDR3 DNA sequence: TGTGCCAGCACGGGGGGCTGGAGCAATCAGCCCCAGCATTTT. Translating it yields CASTGGWSNQPQHF.

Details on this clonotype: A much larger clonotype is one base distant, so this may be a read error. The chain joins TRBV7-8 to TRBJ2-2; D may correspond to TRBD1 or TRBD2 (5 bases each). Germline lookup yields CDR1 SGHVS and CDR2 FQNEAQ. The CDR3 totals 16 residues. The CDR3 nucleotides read TGTGCCAGCAGCCCCGGGGTAGCGACAGACATCGGGGAGCTGGTTTTT. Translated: CASSPGVATDIGELVF.

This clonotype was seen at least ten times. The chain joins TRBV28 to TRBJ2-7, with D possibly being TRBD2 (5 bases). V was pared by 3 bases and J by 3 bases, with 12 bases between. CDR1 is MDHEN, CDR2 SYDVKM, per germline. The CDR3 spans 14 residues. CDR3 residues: CASSLWDEGYEQYF. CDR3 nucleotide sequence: TGTGCCAGCAGTTTGTGGGATGAGGGCTACGAGCAGTACTTC.

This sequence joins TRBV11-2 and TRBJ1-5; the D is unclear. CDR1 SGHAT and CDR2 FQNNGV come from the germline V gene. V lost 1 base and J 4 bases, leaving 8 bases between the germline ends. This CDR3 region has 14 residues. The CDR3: CASSLGVPNQPQHF. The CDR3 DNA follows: TGTGCCAGCAGCTTAGGGGTGCCTAATCAGCCCCAGCATTTT.

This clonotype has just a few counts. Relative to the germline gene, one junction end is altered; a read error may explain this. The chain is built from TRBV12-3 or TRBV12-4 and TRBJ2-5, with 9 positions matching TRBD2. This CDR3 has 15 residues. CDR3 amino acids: CASTPSGTSQKTQYF. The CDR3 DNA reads TGTGCCAGTACCCCCTCCGGGACTAGCCAAAAGACCCAGTACTTC.

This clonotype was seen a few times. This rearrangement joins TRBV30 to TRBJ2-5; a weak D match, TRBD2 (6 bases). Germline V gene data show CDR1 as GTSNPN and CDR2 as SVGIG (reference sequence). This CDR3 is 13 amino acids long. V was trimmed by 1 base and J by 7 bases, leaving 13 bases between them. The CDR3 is CAWSDLMGGTQYF. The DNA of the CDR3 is TGTGCCTGGAGTGATCTAATGGGAGGGACCCAGTACTTC.

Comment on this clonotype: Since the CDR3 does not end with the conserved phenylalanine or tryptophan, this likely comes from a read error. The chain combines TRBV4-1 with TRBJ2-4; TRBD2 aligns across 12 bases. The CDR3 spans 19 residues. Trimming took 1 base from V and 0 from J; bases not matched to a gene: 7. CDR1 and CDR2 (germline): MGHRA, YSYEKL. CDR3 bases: TGCGCCAGCAGCCAAGGTCGAGAGACTAGCGGGAGAGCCAAAAACATTCAGTACCTC. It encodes CASSQGRETSGRAKNIQYL.

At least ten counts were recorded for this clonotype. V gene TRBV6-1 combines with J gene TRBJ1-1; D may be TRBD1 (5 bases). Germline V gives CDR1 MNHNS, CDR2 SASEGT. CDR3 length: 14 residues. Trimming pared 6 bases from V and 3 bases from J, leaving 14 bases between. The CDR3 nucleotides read TGTGCCAGCAGAAACACTGGAGGGGACACTGAAGCTTTCTTT. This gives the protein CASRNTGGDTEAFF.

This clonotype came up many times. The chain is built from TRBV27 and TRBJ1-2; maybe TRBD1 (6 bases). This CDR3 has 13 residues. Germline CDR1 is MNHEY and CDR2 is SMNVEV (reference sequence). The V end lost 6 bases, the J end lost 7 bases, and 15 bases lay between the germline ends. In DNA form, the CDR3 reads TGTGCCAGCAGGGTACAGGGCTCCTCTGGCTACACCTTC. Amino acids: CASRVQGSSGYTF.